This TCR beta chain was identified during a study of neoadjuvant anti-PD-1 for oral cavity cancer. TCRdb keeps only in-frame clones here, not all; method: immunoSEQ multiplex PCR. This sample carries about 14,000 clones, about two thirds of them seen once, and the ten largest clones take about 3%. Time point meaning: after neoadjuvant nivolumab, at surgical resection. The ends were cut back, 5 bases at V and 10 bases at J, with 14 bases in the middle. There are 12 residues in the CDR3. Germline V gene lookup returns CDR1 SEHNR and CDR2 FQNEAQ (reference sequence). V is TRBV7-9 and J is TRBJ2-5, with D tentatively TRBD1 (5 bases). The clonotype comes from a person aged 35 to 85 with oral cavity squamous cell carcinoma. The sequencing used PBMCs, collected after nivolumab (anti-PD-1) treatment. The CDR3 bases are TGTGCCAGCAGCACCCAGGACACGGGCCAGTACTTC. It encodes CASSTQDTGQYF.